This passage covers 26 T cell receptor beta chains from one sample sequenced in a study of blood T cell repertoires in COVID-19. Sequencing was performed with immunoSEQ multiplex PCR; in TCRdb, only in-frame clones are kept and a portion is missing. The data contain under 350,000 clones, around nine tenths of them singletons. The sample consisted of peripheral blood. Receptor source: a man aged 40-55 years with acute or convalescent COVID-19.

V usage is TRBV19 and J usage is TRBJ2-3; 9 bases are shared with TRBD2. The CDR3 has 15 residues. Trimming removed 7 bases from V and 5 bases from J; junction bases left unmatched: 10. Germline CDR1 is LNHDA and CDR2 is SQIVND (reference sequence). The CDR3: CASIPSGGRGDTQYF. The CDR3 DNA sequence: TGTGCCAGTATACCAAGCGGGGGGCGGGGAGATACGCAGTATTTT.

This chain links TRBV6-1 with TRBJ1-2; a weak D match, TRBD1 (6 bases). The germline V gene encodes CDR1 MNHNS and CDR2 SASEGT. The CDR3 is 14 residues long. Trimming pared 1 base from V and 4 bases from J, leaving 10 bases between. This CDR3 reads CASSEGTVSYGYTF. In DNA, the CDR3 is TGTGCCAGCAGTGAAGGGACAGTCTCCTATGGCTACACCTTC.

V is TRBV27 and J is TRBJ2-7; a possible D gene is TRBD1 (6 bases). The germline V gene has CDR1 MNHEY and CDR2 SMNVEV (reference sequence). The CDR3 is 15 residues long. V gave up 5 bases and J gave up 2 bases, with 16 bases separating them. CDR3 loop: CASSNDRPNPYEQYF. CDR3 nucleotide sequence: TGTGCCAGCAGTAACGACAGGCCTAATCCCTACGAGCAGTACTTC.

The CDR3 loop is CASSLVAPNTEAFF. In DNA, the CDR3 is TGTGCCAGCAGCTTAGTAGCCCCGAACACTGAAGCTTTCTTT. The chain couples TRBV13 to TRBJ1-1; no definite D call. V lost 1 base, J lost 1 base, and 7 bases lay in between. This CDR3 is built from 14 residues. Germline CDR1 and CDR2: PRHDT and FYEKMQ (reference sequence).

The DNA for the CDR3 is TGTGCCAGCAAGGGAGCTCTTGATGTTGAAAAACTGTTTTTT. Its protein is CASKGALDVEKLFF. The chain links TRBV6-6 to TRBJ1-4; D unclear. The CDR3 contains 14 residues. Trimming stripped 7 bases from V and 7 bases from J, with 16 bases between. Germline V gene sequence: CDR1 MNHNY, CDR2 SVGAGI (reference sequence).

V is TRBV3-1 (or the pseudogene TRBV3-2) and J is TRBJ1-6; no clear D. Looked up from germline, CDR1 is LGHDT and CDR2 is YNNKEL (reference sequence). The V gene lost 1 base and the J gene lost 7 bases, with 14 bases spanning the gap. This CDR3 comprises 16 residues. The CDR3 protein is CASSQALSTANSPLHF. The CDR3 nucleotides read TGTGCCAGCAGCCAAGCTCTTAGTACAGCAAATTCACCCCTCCACTTT.

V gene TRBV6-6 combines with J gene TRBJ2-7; 11 nucleotides agree with TRBD2. This CDR3 has 15 amino acids. Germline values: CDR1 MNHNY, CDR2 SVGAGI (reference sequence). Germline trimming cut 6 bases from V and 4 bases from J; bases unmatched to any gene: 8. The CDR3 loop reads CASRLAGGPFYEQYF. The CDR3 DNA follows: TGTGCCAGCAGGCTAGCGGGGGGCCCTTTTTACGAGCAGTACTTC.

The rearrangement joins TRBV5-7 to TRBJ1-5; a possible D gene is TRBD1 (6 bases). TRBV5-7 is an open reading frame whose function is uncertain. The length of the CDR3 is 16 residues. Trimming cost V 5 bases and J 4 bases, with 19 bases left between them. As DNA, the CDR3 is TGTGCCAGCAGGTTCCAAAACGGGGGGCTTAATCAGCCCCAGCATTTT. Its protein product is CASRFQNGGLNQPQHF.

The chain combines TRBV6-5 with TRBJ1-2; D perhaps matches TRBD1 (5 bases). The CDR3 totals 13 residues. Germline loops: CDR1 MNHEY, CDR2 SVGAGI. Trimming removed 4 bases from V and 5 bases from J, with 11 bases in between. CDR3 sequence (DNA): TGTGCCAGCAGTTCCCGGGGGAGTTATGGCTACACCTTC. It yields the protein CASSSRGSYGYTF.

V gene TRBV14 combines with J gene TRBJ2-3; D gene unclear. This CDR3 has 15 amino acids. Trimming took off 2 bases at V and 0 bases at J, with 9 bases between the two ends. Germline V gene sequence: CDR1 SGHDN, CDR2 FVKESK. The CDR3 nucleotides read TGTGCCAGCAGCCAACGGAGAGTTAGCACAGATACGCAGTATTTT. Translating gives CASSQRRVSTDTQYF.

The chain combines TRBV30 with TRBJ1-6; D is possibly TRBD1 (6 bases). The germline V and J ends were trimmed by 2 bases and 7 bases, with 12 bases remaining between them. The CDR3 is made up of 14 amino acids. Germline V gene sequence: CDR1 GTSNPN, CDR2 SVGIG (reference sequence). In DNA, the CDR3 is TGTGCCTGGAGTTCAGGGGTCTGGAATTCACCCCTCCACTTT. Translating it yields CAWSSGVWNSPLHF.

The V gene is TRBV7-9, the J gene TRBJ1-3; 7 bases fit TRBD1. V gave up 5 bases and J gave up 2 bases; unmatched junction bases: 9. Per germline, CDR1 SEHNR and CDR2 FQNEAQ (reference sequence). CDR3 length equals 16 residues. Here the CDR3 DNA reads TGTGCCAGCAGCCGCCCGACAGGGACGGCTGGAAACACCATATATTTT. Protein: CASSRPTGTAGNTIYF.

This chain uses TRBV28 with TRBJ1-2, with D unresolved. V lost 4 bases and J lost 7, with 7 bases in between. The length of the CDR3 is 11 residues. CDR1 is MDHEN and CDR2 is SYDVKM in the germline V gene. CDR3 sequence reads: CASSSLSGYTF. CDR3 in DNA: TGTGCCAGCAGTTCCTTGTCTGGCTACACCTTC.

The DNA for the CDR3 is TGTGCCAGCAGCCCCCAGGGGAAGCCCGACGGCGGCAAAAACATTCAGTACTTC. Its protein product is CASSPQGKPDGGKNIQYF. This chain connects TRBV14 to TRBJ2-4; the D gene is possibly TRBD1 (6 bases). V dropped 4 bases and J dropped 3 bases, with 22 bases sitting between them. Germline CDR1 reads SGHDN; CDR2 reads FVKESK. This CDR3 contains 18 residues.

This clone was detected once. The rearrangement joins TRBV9 to TRBJ1-1; 9 nucleotides align to TRBD1. The CDR3 loop spans 15 amino acids. Germline loops: CDR1 SGDLS, CDR2 YYNGEE. V was clipped by 3 bases and J by 3 bases; unmatched bases: 6. CDR3 amino acids: CASSGGTGTDTEAFF. As DNA, the CDR3 is TGTGCCAGCAGCGGGGGGACAGGGACGGACACTGAAGCTTTCTTT. Filled out from reference TRBV9 and TRBJ1-1, the complete variable domain reads DSGVTQTPKHLITATGQRVTLRCSPRSGDLSVYWYQQSLDQGLQFLIQYYNGEERAKGNILERFSAQQFPDLHSELNLSSLELGDSALYFCASSGGTGTDTEAFFGQGTRLTVV.

This CDR3 reads CATLHPGTLNNEQFF. The DNA for the CDR3 is TGTGCCACCCTTCACCCCGGGACACTCAACAATGAGCAGTTCTTC. V gene TRBV10-3 combines with J gene TRBJ2-1, with D possibly matching TRBD1 (6 bases). The ends were cut back, 10 bases at V and 5 bases at J, with 21 bases in the middle. Germline CDR1 ENHRY, CDR2 SYGVKD. The CDR3 totals 15 residues.

Here the CDR3 reads CAWTQPGQGYEQYF. In DNA, the CDR3 is TGTGCCTGGACCCAACCGGGACAGGGCTACGAGCAGTACTTC. The chain employs TRBV30 and TRBJ2-7; 9 bases align to TRBD1. The CDR3 is 14 residues long. Germline loops: CDR1 GTSNPN, CDR2 SVGIG (reference sequence). V gave up 4 bases and J gave up 3 bases; unmatched junction bases: 7.

The gene calls are TRBV5-1 and TRBJ1-6; D may be TRBD1 (6 bases). Deletions cut 0 bases from V and 10 bases from J, with 11 bases between. The CDR3 extends over 14 amino acids. The germline V gene encodes CDR1 SGHRS and CDR2 YFSETQ. The CDR3 region is CASSLAGTNSPLHF. CDR3 sequence (DNA): TGCGCCAGCAGCTTGGCCGGGACAAACTCACCCCTCCACTTT.

The V call is TRBV5-5, the J call TRBJ2-1; 8 nucleotides align to TRBD1. Trimming at V came to 3 bases and at J to 2 bases, leaving 7 bases not matched to a gene. The CDR3 is 16 residues long. Germline lookup yields CDR1 SGHKS and CDR2 YYEKEE (reference sequence). Here the CDR3 reads CASSYRWTGTYNEQFF. The CDR3 nucleotides are TGTGCCAGCAGCTACCGGTGGACAGGGACCTACAATGAGCAGTTCTTC. The whole variable domain, remainder taken from reference TRBV5-5 and TRBJ2-1, is DAGVTQSPTHLIKTRGQQVTLRCSPISGHKSVSWYQQVLGQGPQFIFQYYEKEERGRGNFPDRFSARQFPNYSSELNVNALLLGDSALYLCASSYRWTGTYNEQFFGPGTRLTVL.

The genes are TRBV29-1 and TRBJ1-2, with TRBD1 identical over 11 bases. This CDR3 has 13 residues. With V trimmed by 7 bases and J by 7 bases, 8 bases remained unmatched. Looked up from germline, CDR1 is SQVTM and CDR2 is ANQGSEA. CDR3 DNA: TGCAGCGCAGGACAGGGGGCGCATGGTGGCTACACCTTC. Translated: CSAGQGAHGGYTF.

The CDR3 coding sequence is TGCAGTGCTAGTGGTCCGGGACACCTCTCCTACAATGAGCAGTTCTTC. It yields the protein CSASGPGHLSYNEQFF. The chain joins TRBV20-1 to TRBJ2-1, with a possible D match to TRBD1 (6 bases). CDR1 DFQATT and CDR2 SNEGSKA come from the germline V gene (reference sequence). The CDR3 covers 16 residues. Trimming removed 3 bases from V and 0 bases from J, with 15 bases in between.

The chain carries TRBV7-2 and TRBJ2-1; a weak D match, TRBD1 (6 bases). CDR1 and CDR2 (germline): SGHTA, FQGNSA. The CDR3 totals 14 residues. The germline V and J ends were trimmed by 4 bases and 4 bases, with 11 bases remaining between them. This chain's CDR3 is CASSWAGTYNEQFF. The CDR3 DNA reads as TGTGCCAGCAGCTGGGCCGGGACATACAATGAGCAGTTCTTC. Supplemented by reference TRBV7-2 and TRBJ2-1, the full variable domain reads GAGVSQSPSNKVTEKGKDVELRCDPISGHTALYWYRQSLGQGLEFLIYFQGNSAPDKSGLPSDRFSAERTGGSVSTLTIQRTQQEDSAVYLCASSWAGTYNEQFFGPGTRLTVL.

The chain is built from TRBV5-1 and TRBJ2-5, with 7 positions matching TRBD1. Germline trimming cut 2 bases from V and 1 base from J; bases unmatched to any gene: 5. This CDR3 region has 15 residues. CDR1 and CDR2 from the germline V gene are SGHRS and YFSETQ. The CDR3 loop reads CASSFISGGQETQYF. CDR3 in DNA: TGCGCCAGCAGCTTTATTTCAGGGGGCCAAGAGACCCAGTACTTC.

This CDR3 reads CAISDSGGTTDTQYF. The CDR3 DNA reads TGTGCCATCAGTGATTCCGGGGGGACGACAGATACGCAGTATTTT. The V call is TRBV10-3, the J call TRBJ2-3, with 7 bases that match TRBD2. V lost 3 bases and J lost 3; bases outside the gene matches: 6. The CDR3 is 15 amino acids. Germline V lookup: CDR1 ENHRY, CDR2 SYGVKD.

CDR3 DNA sequence: TGTGCCAGCAGCTTGCAAGGGACAGCTAATGCTCAAAAACTGTTTTTT. Its protein is CASSLQGTANAQKLFF. V is TRBV5-6 and J is TRBJ1-4, with TRBD1 matching 7 bases. Looked up from germline, CDR1 is SGHDT and CDR2 is YYEEEE. V lost 1 base and J lost 9; bases outside the gene matches: 12. The CDR3 extends over 16 amino acids. The full variable domain, with the rest looked up from reference TRBV5-6 and TRBJ1-4, is DAGVTQSPTHLIKTRGQQVTLRCSPKSGHDTVSWYQQALGQGPQFIFQYYEEEERQRGNFPDRFSGHQFPNYSSELNVNALLLGDSALYLCASSLQGTANAQKLFFGSGTQLSVL.

The chain is built from TRBV5-6 and TRBJ2-3, with D possibly TRBD1 on 6 matching bases. The germline CDR1 and CDR2 sequences are SGHDT and YYEEEE. V lost 0 bases to trimming and J lost 6 bases, with 11 bases between them. The CDR3 contains 14 residues. The DNA for the CDR3 is TGTGCCAGCAGCTTGGGACAGGTAGGCGATACGCAGTATTTT. Translation: CASSLGQVGDTQYF.